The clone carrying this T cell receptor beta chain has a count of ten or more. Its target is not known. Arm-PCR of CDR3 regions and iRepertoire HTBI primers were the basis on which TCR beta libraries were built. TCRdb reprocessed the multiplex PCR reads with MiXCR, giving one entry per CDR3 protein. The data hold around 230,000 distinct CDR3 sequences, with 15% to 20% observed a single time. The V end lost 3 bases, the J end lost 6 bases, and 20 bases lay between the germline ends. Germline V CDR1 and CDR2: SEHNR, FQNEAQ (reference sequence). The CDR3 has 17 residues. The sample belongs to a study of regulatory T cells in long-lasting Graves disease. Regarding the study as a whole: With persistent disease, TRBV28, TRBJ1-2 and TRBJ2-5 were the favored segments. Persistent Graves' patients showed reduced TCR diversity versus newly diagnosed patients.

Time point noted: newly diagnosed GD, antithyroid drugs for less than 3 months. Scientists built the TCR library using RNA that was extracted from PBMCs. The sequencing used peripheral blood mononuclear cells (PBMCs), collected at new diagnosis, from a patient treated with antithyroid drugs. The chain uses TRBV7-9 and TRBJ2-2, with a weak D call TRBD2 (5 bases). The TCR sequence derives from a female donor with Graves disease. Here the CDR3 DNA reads TGTGCCAGCAGCTTGATTCGAGGAGGTAGCGAGGCCGGGGAGCTGTTTTTT. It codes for CASSLIRGGSEAGELFF.